This is a list of T cell receptor beta chains from one sample in a study of blood T cells in healthy people across ages. TCRdb processed the 5' RACE reads anew with MiXCR; each CDR3 protein has one entry. In the table there are approximately 730,000 distinct CDR3 sequences, around 46% of which are singletons. The sample consisted of blood. The receptors stem from a woman aged 60-75 years in good health. Both conserved end residues are part of each CDR3. The D gene is left open where the match is weak. Clone size is stated in some rows and not others, as once, few, many or a class when expanded.

abundance,d_gene,j_gene,v_gene,CDR3aa,CDR3nt
once,.,TRBJ2-1,TRBV15,CTTSRGVYNEQFF,TGTACCACCAGCAGAGGGGTCTACAATGAGCAGTTCTTC
.,.,TRBJ2-3,TRBV6-5,CASTLGGRSTDTQYF,TGTGCCAGCACCCTGGGGGGCCGGAGCACAGATACGCAGTATTTT
.,TRBD1,TRBJ2-7,TRBV20-1,CSARWDRVTYNEQYF,TGCAGTGCTCGTTGGGACAGGGTCACCTACAATGAGCAGTACTTC
.,.,TRBJ1-6,TRBV5-1,CASSLDSGTYNPPLHF,TGCGCCAGCAGCTTGGATTCGGGAACGTATAATCCACCCCTCCACTTT
few,TRBD2,TRBJ2-7,TRBV12-3/TRBV12-4,CASQRAGGTYEQYF,TGTGCCAGTCAACGAGCGGGGGGAACCTACGAGCAGTACTTC
.,TRBD2,TRBJ2-7,TRBV7-2,CASSLGLAGVEQYF,TGTGCCAGCAGCTTGGGACTAGCGGGGGTCGAGCAGTACTTC
.,.,TRBJ2-7,TRBV11-1,CASSSEVYEQYF,TGTGCCAGCAGCTCCGAGGTATACGAGCAGTACTTC
few,TRBD2,TRBJ2-7,TRBV20-1,CSAHKGTSGSTWQYF,TGCAGTGCTCACAAAGGGACTAGCGGCAGTACGTGGCAGTACTTC
few,.,TRBJ1-1,TRBV6-1,CASNTGPNTEAFF,TGTGCCAGCAATACAGGTCCGAACACTGAAGCTTTCTTT
.,.,TRBJ1-5,TRBV6-2/TRBV6-3,CASRGGQKNQPQHF,TGTGCCAGCAGGGGCGGACAGAAGAATCAGCCCCAGCATTTT
.,.,TRBJ2-5,TRBV18,CASSPPWEETQYF,TGTGCCAGCTCACCACCCTGGGAAGAGACCCAGTACTTC
.,.,TRBJ2-5,TRBV5-1,CASRPSTRASNEQYF,TGCGCCAGCAGACCATCGACAAGGGCTAGCAATGAGCAGTACTTC
few,.,TRBJ2-1,TRBV20-1,CSASPTFNEQFF,TGCAGTGCTAGCCCCACTTTCAATGAGCAGTTCTTC
.,TRBD2,TRBJ2-7,TRBV20-1,CRARLAANEQYF,TGCAGAGCCAGACTAGCGGCGAACGAGCAGTACTTC
.,.,TRBJ1-1,TRBV7-2,CASSFLGRGTEAFF,TGTGCCAGCAGCTTTTTGGGGCGAGGGACTGAAGCTTTCTTT
.,TRBD1,TRBJ2-3,TRBV6-5,CASKRTGSGTDTQYF,TGTGCCAGCAAAAGGACAGGGAGTGGTACAGATACGCAGTATTTT
.,.,TRBJ2-5,TRBV6-1,CASSESGSAGTQYF,TGTGCCAGCAGTGAGTCAGGGTCCGCCGGGACCCAGTACTTC
many,TRBD2,TRBJ2-3,TRBV20-1,CSARSLAGGNLADTQYF,TGCAGTGCTAGAAGCTTAGCGGGAGGGAATTTGGCAGATACGCAGTATTTT
few,.,TRBJ2-7,TRBV7-2,CASSFGREADEQYF,TGTGCCAGCAGCTTTGGACGTGAGGCGGACGAGCAGTACTTC
few,TRBD2,TRBJ2-2,TRBV12-3/TRBV12-4,CASSFGREQNTGELFF,TGTGCCAGCAGTTTTGGGCGGGAGCAGAACACCGGGGAGCTGTTTTTT
.,TRBD1,TRBJ1-2,TRBV28,CASSFNRAGQGDGYTF,TGTGCCAGCAGCTTTAATCGGGCGGGACAGGGGGATGGCTACACCTTC
.,.,TRBJ2-4,TRBV18,CASSPDGSLAKNIQYF,TGTGCCAGCTCACCCGACGGGAGCCTAGCCAAAAACATTCAGTACTTC
.,.,TRBJ2-7,TRBV24-1,CATSDLNRIYSYEQYF,TGTGCCACCAGTGATTTAAACAGAATTTACTCCTACGAGCAGTACTTC
few,TRBD2,TRBJ2-3,TRBV12-3/TRBV12-4,CASRPGLAGYGTQYF,TGTGCCAGCAGACCGGGACTAGCGGGGTACGGTACGCAGTATTTT